The 27 T cell receptor beta chains below all came from one sample that was sequenced in a study of cytomegalovirus exposure and HLA in healthy donors. A multiplex PCR was run with 60 Vbeta primers and 13 Jbeta primers. Profiled with immunoSEQ multiplex PCR; TCRdb holds only in-frame clones, not every one. The profile shows 160,000 or so clones, 79% of them singletons. The sample consisted of PBMCs. These receptors all come from a woman between 40 and 55 years old in good health and CMV-seronegative.

Only one count was recorded for this clone. This sequence joins TRBV16 and TRBJ2-7; 7 bases map to TRBD1. The trim removed 0 bases at V and 1 base at J, leaving 3 bases unmatched. Germline values: CDR1 KGHSY, CDR2 FQNENV. The CDR3 has 15 amino acids. The CDR3 DNA reads as TGTGCCAGCAGCCAATCGATACAGGGGTCCTACGAGCAGTACTTC. Translating it yields CASSQSIQGSYEQYF.

V gene TRBV9 combines with J gene TRBJ1-2; TRBD1 matches 7 bases. Trimming removed 4 bases from V and 6 bases from J; junction bases left unmatched: 6. Germline CDR1 and CDR2: SGDLS and YYNGEE. The CDR3 covers 13 residues. This CDR3 reads CASSIGQVDGYTF. In DNA form, the CDR3 reads TGTGCCAGCAGCATTGGACAGGTGGATGGCTACACCTTC.

This chain uses TRBV2 with TRBJ1-3, with D possibly being TRBD1 (5 bases). The V end lost 4 bases, the J end lost 0 bases, and 16 bases lay between the germline ends. Germline assignment: CDR1 SNHLY and CDR2 FYNNEI. The length of the CDR3 is 17 residues. The CDR3 DNA reads as TGTGCCAGCAGTGTGACTGGGGCCCTTAGCTCTGGAAACACCATATATTTT. This encodes CASSVTGALSSGNTIYF.

V usage is TRBV5-4 and J usage is TRBJ1-3; TRBD1 might be the D (6 bases). Germline-derived CDR1 and CDR2 are SGHNT and YYREEE (reference sequence). The CDR3 runs 14 residues. Trimming removed 7 bases at V and 0 bases at J, with 11 bases between. The CDR3 region is CASQDSSSGNTIYF. The CDR3 DNA sequence: TGTGCCAGCCAGGACAGCAGCTCTGGAAACACCATATATTTT. Combining the CDR3 with reference TRBV5-4 and TRBJ1-3 gives the whole variable domain ETGVTQSPTHLIKTRGQQVTLRCSSQSGHNTVSWYQQALGQGPQFIFQYYREEENGRGNFPPRFSGLQFPNYSSELNVNALELDDSALYLCASQDSSSGNTIYFGEGSWLTVV.

As to this clone: The junction departs from germline at one end; a sequencing error may be responsible. The genes are TRBV5-3 and TRBJ2-7; TRBD1 matches at 11 bases. TRBV5-3 is classed as an ORF, of uncertain function. The CDR3 is made up of 13 amino acids. The CDR3 is CARSTRTGGDVRF. CDR3 nucleotide sequence: TGTGCCAGAAGCACAAGGACAGGGGGCGACGTTAGGTTC.

In DNA form, the CDR3 reads TGTGCCAGCTCCCTTCCGACGGAGACCTATGGCTACACCTTC. Translated: CASSLPTETYGYTF. The J gene is TRBJ1-2, the V gene TRBV18; D gene ambiguous. Per germline, CDR1 KGHSH and CDR2 LQKENI. Trimming pared 6 bases from V and 4 bases from J, leaving 15 bases between. The CDR3 runs 14 residues.

The chain recombines TRBV6-5 with TRBJ1-5, with D unresolved. The CDR3 has 13 residues. The V end lost 5 bases, the J end lost 3 bases, and 8 bases lay between the germline ends. The V gene's germline CDR1 is MNHEY and CDR2 SVGAGI. CDR3 protein: CASSVQLNQPQHF. CDR3 DNA sequence: TGTGCCAGCAGTGTACAGCTCAATCAGCCCCAGCATTTT.

This chain links TRBV5-1 with TRBJ1-1, with D possibly TRBD1 on 6 matching bases. The CDR3 runs to 15 residues. Trimming stripped 4 bases from V and 0 bases from J, with 13 bases between. Germline CDR1 reads SGHRS; CDR2 reads YFSETQ. CDR3 coding DNA: TGCGCCAGCAGCGCCTGGACAGCGGTGAACACTGAAGCTTTCTTT. Amino acid sequence: CASSAWTAVNTEAFF.

V is TRBV11-3 and J is TRBJ2-2, with 10 bases lining up with TRBD2. J lost 4 bases, V lost 3 bases, and 5 bases had no gene match. The length of the CDR3 is 16 residues. CDR1 is SGHNT, CDR2 YENEEA, per germline. The CDR3 coding sequence is TGTGCCAGCAGCTTCAAGCGGGGGGGCCGCACCGGGGAGCTGTTTTTT. The encoded protein is CASSFKRGGRTGELFF. The full variable domain, its missing parts supplied by reference TRBV11-3 and TRBJ2-2, is EAGVVQSPRYKIIEKKQPVAFWCNPISGHNTLYWYLQNLGQGPELLIRYENEEAVDDSQLPKDRFSAERLKGVDSTLKIQPAELGDSAVYLCASSFKRGGRTGELFFGEGSRLTVL.

The CDR3 DNA reads as TGTGCCAGCAGTCCGGGGACTAGCGGGAGTGGGACTAGCACAGATACGCAGTATTTT. Encoded protein: CASSPGTSGSGTSTDTQYF. V and J are TRBV27 and TRBJ2-3; 14 bases line up with TRBD2. Per the germline V gene, CDR1 is MNHEY and CDR2 is SMNVEV (reference sequence). The ends lost 5 bases at V and 0 bases at J; junction bases unmatched: 10. This CDR3 region has 19 residues.

The V and J genes are TRBV14 and TRBJ2-1; weak D call: TRBD1 (6 bases). V lost 2 bases and J lost 6, with 8 bases in between. The CDR3 spans 13 residues. From germline, CDR1 is SGHDN and CDR2 FVKESK. In nucleotides, the CDR3 is TGTGCCAGCAGCCAAATACAGGGCAATGAGCAGTTCTTC. Encoded protein: CASSQIQGNEQFF.

DNA for the CDR3: TGTGCCAGTAGTACCACCACAGGGGACTATGGCTACACCTTC. It encodes CASSTTTGDYGYTF. The chain is built from TRBV19 and TRBJ1-2, with 7 bases identical to TRBD1. CDR1 and CDR2 from the germline V gene are LNHDA and SQIVND (reference sequence). V shed 4 bases and J 3 bases; nucleotides not matched to a gene: 5. The length of the CDR3 is 14 residues.

V and J are TRBV5-1 and TRBJ2-1; 8 bases map to TRBD1. This CDR3 has 14 residues. J was trimmed by 9 bases and V by 2 bases; bases with no gene match: 7. Germline V gene sequence: CDR1 SGHRS, CDR2 YFSETQ. The CDR3 DNA is TGCGCCAGCAGCTTCGGCGGACAGGGCGGTGAGCAGTTCTTC. Protein sequence: CASSFGGQGGEQFF.

This chain links TRBV6-5 with TRBJ2-7; 8 positions match TRBD2. Germline V gene sequence: CDR1 MNHEY, CDR2 SVGAGI. V trimming: 2 bases; J trimming: 0 bases; junction bases outside the gene matches: 6. The CDR3 has 16 residues. The CDR3 spells CASSYLLAGSSYEQYF. CDR3 bases: TGTGCCAGCAGTTACCTCCTAGCGGGTTCCTCCTACGAGCAGTACTTC.

This clone was counted a single time. The chain is built from TRBV27 and TRBJ2-7; a weak D match, TRBD1 (6 bases). CDR1 is MNHEY, CDR2 SMNVEV, per germline (reference sequence). V was pared by 7 bases and J by 5 bases, with 15 bases between. This CDR3 comprises 13 residues. CDR3 region: CASKNFGGNEQYF. For the CDR3, the DNA is TGTGCCAGCAAAAATTTTGGGGGCAACGAGCAGTACTTC.

V is TRBV9 and J is TRBJ1-3; D unresolved. Germline V CDR1 and CDR2: SGDLS, YYNGEE. V was pared by 0 bases and J by 4 bases, with 5 bases between. The CDR3 extends over 13 amino acids. For the CDR3, the DNA is TGTGCCAGCAGCGTAGCTGAGGGAAACACCATATATTTT. It codes for CASSVAEGNTIYF.

The CDR3 nucleotides are TGTGCCAGCAGTTTAGAGGCTGCGACAGGGAGCGAGCAGTACTTC. As protein: CASSLEAATGSEQYF. The chain recombines TRBV27 with TRBJ2-7, with 7 bases identical to TRBD1. The CDR3 runs 15 residues. The V and J ends lost 2 bases and 6 bases, in that order; junction bases with no gene match: 10. Germline-derived CDR1 and CDR2 are MNHEY and SMNVEV (reference sequence).

CDR3 sequence reads: CASSVGEGSTDTQYF. As DNA, the CDR3 is TGTGCCAGCAGCGTAGGTGAGGGTAGCACAGATACGCAGTATTTT. The J gene is TRBJ2-3, the V gene TRBV9; possible D gene TRBD2, 5 bases. V was shortened by 0 bases and J by 0 bases, with 8 bases between the two germline ends. The germline V gene has CDR1 SGDLS and CDR2 YYNGEE. This CDR3 is built from 15 residues.

V and J are TRBV7-2 and TRBJ2-1; perhaps TRBD1 as D (6 bases). This CDR3 is built from 14 residues. CDR1 is SGHTA, CDR2 FQGNSA, per germline. The V and J ends lost 1 base and 5 bases respectively, with 9 bases between them. The CDR3, as DNA: TGTGCCAGCAGCTTAGTGGGACACGACAATGAGCAGTTCTTC. Its translation: CASSLVGHDNEQFF.

V gene TRBV6-5 combines with J gene TRBJ2-7, with 10 positions matching TRBD1. CDR3 length equals 14 residues. V trimming: 4 bases; J trimming: 5 bases; junction bases outside the gene matches: 5. CDR1 and CDR2 (germline): MNHEY, SVGAGI. The CDR3 DNA sequence: TGTGCCAGCAGTTTTGGGACAGGGGTCCACGAGCAGTACTTC. Translation: CASSFGTGVHEQYF.

V and J are TRBV25-1 and TRBJ1-2; no clear D. With 1 base removed from V and 7 bases from J, the gap between germline ends came to 7 bases. The germline V gene has CDR1 MGHDK and CDR2 SYGVNS. The CDR3 covers 12 residues. The CDR3 nucleotides read TGTGCCAGCAGTGAATCGACTGGTGGCTACACCTTC. Translating it yields CASSESTGGYTF.

This clone was seen only a few times. The CDR3 ends on some other residue instead of the conserved phenylalanine or tryptophan, so this is likely a read error. The limits of the CDR3 on the DNA are not certain, so only TCRdb's listed CDR3 is given. This chain joins TRBV6-5 and TRBJ2-7; the D call TRBD2 from the table was never checked on the DNA. The CDR3 is 13 residues long, ends included. CDR1 is MNHEY, CDR2 SVGAGI, per germline. This CDR3 is CASRSDGRGNRIR.

This clone has a single count. J is TRBJ1-5 and V is TRBV27; 7 bases are shared with TRBD1. CDR3 length equals 14 residues. Germline lookup yields CDR1 MNHEY and CDR2 SMNVEV (reference sequence). Trimming removed 2 bases from V and 10 bases from J; junction bases left unmatched: 8. CDR3 residues: CASSLRDRVGPQHF. Here the CDR3 DNA reads TGTGCCAGCAGTTTAAGAGACAGGGTAGGTCCCCAGCATTTT.

This clone turned up a few times. CDR3 sequence (DNA): TGTGCCAGCACCCTCTTGGGGCAGGGAAGCGAGCAGTACTTC. Translated: CASTLLGQGSEQYF. The rearrangement links TRBV6-5 to TRBJ2-7; D possibly corresponds to TRBD1 (5 bases). Germline CDR1 MNHEY, CDR2 SVGAGI. The CDR3 sequence is 14 residues long. V was pared by 7 bases and J by 6 bases, with 19 bases between.

This clone appeared a single time. The chain recombines TRBV28 with TRBJ2-7, with 7 bases lining up with TRBD1. The CDR3 has 15 residues. Germline CDR1 and CDR2: MDHEN and SYDVKM. V dropped 1 base and J dropped 12; count of bases not matched to a gene: 15. The CDR3 reads CASSLSGTVSPWPYF. The CDR3 bases are TGTGCCAGCAGTTTATCCGGGACAGTGTCGCCATGGCCGTACTTC.

The chain links TRBV27 to TRBJ1-4; 10 nucleotides match TRBD1. The CDR3 consists of 17 residues. V shed 5 bases and J 7 bases; nucleotides not matched to a gene: 13. Germline V CDR1 and CDR2: MNHEY, SMNVEV (reference sequence). CDR3 sequence (DNA): TGTGCCAGCAGTCTTTCCGGGACAGGGGCCCTTACTGAAAAACTGTTTTTT. It specifies CASSLSGTGALTEKLFF.

This chain links TRBV19 with TRBJ1-5, with D possibly being TRBD1 (6 bases). This CDR3 has 14 residues. The germline V and J ends were trimmed by 3 bases and 5 bases, with 11 bases remaining between them. The V gene's germline CDR1 is LNHDA and CDR2 SQIVND (reference sequence). The chain's CDR3 is CASSMDSYYQPQHF. CDR3 bases: TGTGCCAGTAGTATGGACAGTTACTATCAGCCCCAGCATTTT.